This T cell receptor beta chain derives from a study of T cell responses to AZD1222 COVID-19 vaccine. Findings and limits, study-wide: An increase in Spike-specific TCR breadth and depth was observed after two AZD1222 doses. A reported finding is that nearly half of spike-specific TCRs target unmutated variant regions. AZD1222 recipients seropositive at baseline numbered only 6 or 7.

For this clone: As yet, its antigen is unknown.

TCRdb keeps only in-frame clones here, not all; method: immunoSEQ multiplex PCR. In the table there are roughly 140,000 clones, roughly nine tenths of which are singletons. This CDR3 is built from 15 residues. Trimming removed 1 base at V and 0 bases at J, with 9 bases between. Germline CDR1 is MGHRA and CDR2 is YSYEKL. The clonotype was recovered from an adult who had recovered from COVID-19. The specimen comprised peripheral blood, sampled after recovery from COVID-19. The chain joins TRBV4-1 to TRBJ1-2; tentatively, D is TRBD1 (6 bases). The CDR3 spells CASSQGQATNYGYTF. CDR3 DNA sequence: TGCGCCAGCAGCCAAGGACAGGCTACTAACTATGGCTACACCTTC.